What follows are 23 T cell receptor beta chains derived from one specimen sequenced in a study of vaccination effects on CD4 cells after COVID-19 (dated by TCRdb to between 2021 and 2023). Their cognate antigens are unknown. In the ViraFEST assay, PBMC were stimulated with viral peptide pools, and TCR sequencing was then used to find antigen-specific CD4+ T cell clonotypes based on their expansion. After approximately 11 days of culture, CD4+ T cells were isolated with the EasySep CD4+ T cell isolation kit. Healthy vaccine recipients had no prior SARS-CoV-2 infection, confirmed by negative nucleocapsid antibodies before and after vaccination. The library was made by the immunoSEQ multiplex PCR assay. The immuneACCESS repertoire file appears here via TCRdb, limited to in-frame rearrangements. These files lack a portion of the clones; in checked studies, under half of the deficit traces to unresolved V genes, and the cause of the others is not known. For this sample there are fewer than 65,000 clones; roughly 75% appear just once. The ten biggest clones cover around 3.8% of the sample.

Sequenced here: CD4+ T cells from PBMCs cultured with HCoV-OC43 spike peptides, sampled before COVID-19 vaccination. The cell subset or site label for this specimen denotes: HCoV-OC43 spike overlapping peptide pool stimulation. All receptors come from a human donor who received a COVID-19 vaccine.

The chain carries TRBV28 and TRBJ1-6; 8 nucleotides match TRBD1. CDR3 length: 12 residues. Germline values: CDR1 MDHEN, CDR2 SYDVKM. V was clipped by 8 bases and J by 6 bases; unmatched bases: 0. CDR3 bases: TGTGCCAGCGGACAGGGTAATTCACCCCTCCACTTT. It is translated as CASGQGNSPLHF. Full variable domain (missing parts from reference TRBV28 and TRBJ1-6): DVKVTQSSRYLVKRTGEKVFLECVQDMDHENMFWYRQDPGLGLRLIYFSYDVKMKEKGDIPEGYSVSREKKERFSLILESASTNQTSMYLCASGQGNSPLHFGNGTRLTVT.

This chain joins TRBV5-1 and TRBJ2-2; maybe TRBD1 (5 bases). Trimming stripped 4 bases from V and 1 base from J, with 8 bases between. Germline loops: CDR1 SGHRS, CDR2 YFSETQ. The CDR3 spans 14 residues. CDR3 coding DNA: TGCGCCAGCAGCGTAGGACAGAACACCGGGGAGCTGTTTTTT. It yields the protein CASSVGQNTGELFF.

J is TRBJ1-3 and V is TRBV5-1; 7 positions match TRBD1. V gave up 2 bases and J gave up 8 bases; unmatched junction bases: 4. This CDR3 is built from 13 residues. Germline lookup yields CDR1 SGHRS and CDR2 YFSETQ. CDR3 DNA: TGCGCCAGCAGCTTAGACAGGGAGGACACCATATATTTT. The encoded protein is CASSLDREDTIYF.

The chain is built from TRBV20-1 and TRBJ1-2; no firm D call. Between the trimmed V and J ends, which lost 6 bases and 8 bases, there was a span of 13 bases. Looked up from germline, CDR1 is DFQATT and CDR2 is SNEGSKA (reference sequence). The CDR3 loop spans 11 amino acids. The CDR3 region is CSAGWIQGYTF. The CDR3 bases are TGCAGTGCCGGCTGGATTCAAGGCTACACCTTC.

The J gene is TRBJ2-1, the V gene TRBV6-5, with TRBD1 identical over 9 bases. CDR1 is MNHEY and CDR2 is SVGAGI in the germline V gene. With V trimmed by 6 bases and J by 2 bases, 5 bases remained unmatched. The CDR3 is 15 residues long. The CDR3: CASRAGTGTYNEQFF. As DNA, the CDR3 is TGTGCCAGCAGAGCCGGGACAGGGACCTACAATGAGCAGTTCTTC.

V usage is TRBV30 and J usage is TRBJ1-2; possible D gene TRBD1, 6 bases. There are 13 residues in the CDR3. V lost 4 bases and J lost 3, with 12 bases in between. Germline assignment: CDR1 GTSNPN and CDR2 SVGIG (reference sequence). CDR3 nucleotide sequence: TGTGCCTGGAACGAACAGGGATACTATGGCTACACCTTC. Translating it yields CAWNEQGYYGYTF. Filled out from reference TRBV30 and TRBJ1-2, the complete variable domain reads SQTIHQWPATLVQPVGSPLSLECTVEGTSNPNLYWYRQAAGRGLQLLFYSVGIGQISSEVPQNLSASRPQDRQFILSSKKLLLSDSGFYLCAWNEQGYYGYTFGSGTRLTVV.

This chain links TRBV19 with TRBJ1-5; TRBD1 might be the D (5 bases). The V and J ends lost 8 bases and 4 bases respectively, with 9 bases between them. This CDR3 has 12 amino acids. Looked up from germline, CDR1 is LNHDA and CDR2 is SQIVND (reference sequence). CDR3 region: CASRGQNQPQHF. The CDR3 DNA follows: TGTGCCAGTCGTGGACAAAATCAGCCCCAGCATTTT.

This clone came up a few times. The chain uses TRBV19 and TRBJ1-5, with D possibly being TRBD1 (6 bases). Looked up from germline, CDR1 is LNHDA and CDR2 is SQIVND (reference sequence). This CDR3 spans 15 amino acids. Trimming removed 8 bases at V and 4 bases at J, with 18 bases between. The CDR3 loop reads CASRERQAFNQPQHF. CDR3 nucleotides: TGTGCCAGTCGAGAGAGACAGGCCTTTAATCAGCCCCAGCATTTT.

The table lists this clone with a few counts. This chain connects TRBV6-5 to TRBJ1-6, with D unclear. Trimming left V 0 bases short and J 14 bases short, with 14 bases between. CDR3 size: 14 residues. Germline lookup yields CDR1 MNHEY and CDR2 SVGAGI. CDR3 nucleotides: TGTGCCAGCAGTTACTCGGACCTTCCCAGAACCCTCCACTTT. Protein: CASSYSDLPRTLHF.

This clone was counted a single time. The J gene is TRBJ2-7, the V gene TRBV6-5; TRBD1 matches 7 bases. The CDR3 is 14 amino acids. Germline-derived CDR1 and CDR2 are MNHEY and SVGAGI. Unmatched junction bases numbered 8, after V lost 4 bases and J lost 5 bases. In DNA, the CDR3 is TGTGCCAGCAGTTGGGCAGGGGGAACCGACGAGCAGTACGTC. Its translation: CASSWAGGTDEQYV.

The V call is TRBV5-1, the J call TRBJ2-1, with no clear D. Trimming removed 0 bases from V and 7 bases from J, with 8 bases in between. CDR3 size: 13 residues. CDR1 SGHRS and CDR2 YFSETQ come from the germline V gene. This CDR3 reads CASSLAFENEQFF. The CDR3 DNA reads TGCGCCAGCAGCTTGGCCTTCGAAAATGAGCAGTTCTTC.

The chain couples TRBV7-9 to TRBJ2-5; D is uncertain. Germline CDR1 SEHNR, CDR2 FQNEAQ (reference sequence). CDR3 length: 11 residues. Trimming took 3 bases from V and 4 from J, leaving 3 bases between them. This CDR3 is CASSFGETQYF. The CDR3 bases are TGTGCCAGCAGCTTCGGAGAGACCCAGTACTTC.

This clone appeared a few times. This chain connects TRBV6-5 to TRBJ1-3; D perhaps matches TRBD1 (5 bases). The CDR3 extends over 14 amino acids. V shed 8 bases and J shed 0 bases, with 11 bases lying between them. Germline assignment: CDR1 MNHEY and CDR2 SVGAGI. Here the CDR3 reads CASQVTVSGNTIYF. The CDR3 DNA sequence: TGTGCCAGCCAAGTGACAGTCTCTGGAAACACCATATATTTT.

The chain combines TRBV5-4 with TRBJ2-3; possibly TRBD2 for D (7 bases). Germline values: CDR1 SGHNT, CDR2 YYREEE (reference sequence). V was trimmed by 4 bases and J by 7 bases, leaving 25 bases between them. The CDR3 is 17 residues long. Written as DNA, the CDR3 is TGTGCCAGCAGCGCGGGATCGGGGGGCCTGCGGGGAAATACGCAGTATTTT. Translation gives CASSAGSGGLRGNTQYF.

The genes are TRBV29-1 and TRBJ2-5; a weak D match, TRBD2 (6 bases). V was trimmed by 6 bases and J by 0 bases, leaving 14 bases between them. This CDR3 contains 14 residues. CDR1 is SQVTM, CDR2 ANQGSEA, per germline. CDR3 sequence reads: CSVGGGADQETQYF. The CDR3 DNA follows: TGCAGCGTCGGAGGAGGGGCAGACCAAGAGACCCAGTACTTC.

A single count supports this clone. The chain is built from TRBV27 and TRBJ1-1; TRBD1 might be the D (6 bases). CDR1 MNHEY and CDR2 SMNVEV come from the germline V gene (reference sequence). This CDR3 is built from 15 residues. The V gene lost 2 bases and the J gene lost 6 bases, with 16 bases spanning the gap. The CDR3 sequence: CASSLQGTRDSEAFF. CDR3 DNA: TGTGCCAGCAGTTTACAGGGGACCCGCGATTCTGAAGCTTTCTTT.

Here the CDR3 DNA reads TGTGCCAGCAGCAAAAATGCAGCCTATGGCTACACCTTC. Amino acids: CASSKNAAYGYTF. The chain has TRBV21-1 and TRBJ1-2. TRBV21-1 is an annotated pseudogene. CDR3 length: 13 amino acids.

The chain combines TRBV29-1 with TRBJ1-2; 8 bases match TRBD1. V gave up 4 bases and J gave up 1 base; unmatched junction bases: 5. Germline CDR1 is SQVTM and CDR2 is ANQGSEA. CDR3 length: 14 amino acids. This chain's CDR3 is CSVGRDRLNYGYTF. Written as DNA, the CDR3 is TGCAGCGTTGGCCGGGACAGGCTTAACTATGGCTACACCTTC. Variable domain in full (rest from reference TRBV29-1 and TRBJ1-2): SAVISQKPSRDICQRGTSLTIQCQVDSQVTMMFWYRQQPGQSLTLIATANQGSEATYESGFVIDKFPISRPNLTFSTLTVSNMSPEDSSIYLCSVGRDRLNYGYTFGSGTRLTVV.

V is TRBV2 and J is TRBJ2-5; D is perhaps TRBD2 (7 bases). Germline V CDR1 and CDR2: SNHLY, FYNNEI. V shed 4 bases and J shed 8 bases, with 14 bases lying between them. This CDR3 has 13 residues. This CDR3 is CASSVSGGPTQYF. The CDR3 DNA reads TGTGCCAGCAGTGTCTCGGGGGGCCCAACCCAGTACTTC. Variable domain in full (rest from reference TRBV2 and TRBJ2-5): EPEVTQTPSHQVTQMGQEVILRCVPISNHLYFYWYRQILGQKVEFLVSFYNNEISEKSEIFDDQFSVERPDGSNFTLKIRSTKLEDSAMYFCASSVSGGPTQYFGPGTRLLVL.

This clone was seen a single time. The V call is TRBV9, the J call TRBJ2-5; D call uncertain. Germline CDR1 and CDR2: SGDLS and YYNGEE. The CDR3 sequence is 14 residues long. V lost 0 bases to trimming and J lost 3 bases, with 9 bases between them. CDR3 region: CASSVEGSKETQYF. Written as DNA, the CDR3 is TGTGCCAGCAGCGTAGAGGGCAGTAAAGAGACCCAGTACTTC.

The V call is TRBV29-1, the J call TRBJ2-1, with D uncertain. In germline, CDR1 is SQVTM, CDR2 ANQGSEA. The CDR3 runs 11 residues. CDR3 DNA: TGCACGGTTAAGGCATACAATGAGCAGTTCTTC. This encodes CTVKAYNEQFF.

The chain carries TRBV5-1 and TRBJ2-5; D remains unclear. The V end lost 4 bases, the J end lost 4 bases, and 8 bases lay between the germline ends. The CDR3 loop spans 12 amino acids. Germline-derived CDR1 and CDR2 are SGHRS and YFSETQ. CDR3 nucleotide sequence: TGCGCCAGCAGCGTGACCTCAGAGACCCAGTACTTC. As protein: CASSVTSETQYF.

This clone was seen once. This chain joins TRBV28 and TRBJ1-3; 7 positions match TRBD1. Germline loops: CDR1 MDHEN, CDR2 SYDVKM. The junction had 11 bases not matched to a gene; V was cut back by 5 bases and J by 4 bases. The CDR3 contains 16 residues. The CDR3: CASSPPQGVEGNTIYF. The CDR3 nucleotides read TGTGCCAGCAGTCCCCCCCAGGGGGTGGAGGGAAACACCATATATTTT.